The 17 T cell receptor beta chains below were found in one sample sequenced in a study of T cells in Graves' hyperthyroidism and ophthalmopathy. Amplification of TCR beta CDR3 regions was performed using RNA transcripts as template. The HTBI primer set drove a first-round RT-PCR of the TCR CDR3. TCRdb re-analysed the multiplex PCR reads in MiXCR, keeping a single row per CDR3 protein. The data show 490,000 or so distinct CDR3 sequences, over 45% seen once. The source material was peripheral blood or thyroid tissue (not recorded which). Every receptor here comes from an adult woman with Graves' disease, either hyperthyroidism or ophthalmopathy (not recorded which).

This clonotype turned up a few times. The CDR3 loop reads CASSLINDEQFF. DNA of the CDR3: TGTGCCAGCAGCCTTATCAATGATGAGCAGTTCTTC. The V call is TRBV7-9, the J call TRBJ2-1; D is uncertain. Deletions cut 5 bases from V and 8 bases from J, with 10 bases between. Looked up from germline, CDR1 is SEHNR and CDR2 is FQNEAQ (reference sequence). The CDR3 has 12 amino acids.

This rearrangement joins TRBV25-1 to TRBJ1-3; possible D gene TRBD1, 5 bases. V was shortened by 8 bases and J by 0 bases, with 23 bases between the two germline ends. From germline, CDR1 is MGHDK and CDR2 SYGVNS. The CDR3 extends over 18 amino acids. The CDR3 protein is CASVGFLLPGTSGNTIYF. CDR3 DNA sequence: TGTGCCAGCGTTGGTTTCCTTCTTCCAGGGACCTCTGGAAACACCATATATTTT. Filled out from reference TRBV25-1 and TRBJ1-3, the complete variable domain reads EADIYQTPRYLVIGTGKKITLECSQTMGHDKMYWYQQDPGMELHLIHYSYGVNSTEKGDLSSESTVSRIRTEHFPLTLESARPSHTSQYLCASVGFLLPGTSGNTIYFGEGSWLTVV.

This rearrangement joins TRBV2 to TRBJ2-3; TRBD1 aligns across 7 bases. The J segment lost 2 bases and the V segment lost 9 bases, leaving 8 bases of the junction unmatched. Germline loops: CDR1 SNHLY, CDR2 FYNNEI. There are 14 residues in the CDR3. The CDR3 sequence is CARSRGRPTDTQYF. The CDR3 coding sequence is TGTGCCAGATCAAGGGGGCGCCCCACAGATACGCAGTATTTT.

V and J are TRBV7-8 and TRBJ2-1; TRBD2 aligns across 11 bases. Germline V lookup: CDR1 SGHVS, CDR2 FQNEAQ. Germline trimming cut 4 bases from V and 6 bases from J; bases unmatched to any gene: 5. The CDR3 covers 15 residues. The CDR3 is CASSYSGRARNEQFF. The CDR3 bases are TGTGCCAGCAGCTATAGCGGGAGGGCCCGCAATGAGCAGTTCTTC.

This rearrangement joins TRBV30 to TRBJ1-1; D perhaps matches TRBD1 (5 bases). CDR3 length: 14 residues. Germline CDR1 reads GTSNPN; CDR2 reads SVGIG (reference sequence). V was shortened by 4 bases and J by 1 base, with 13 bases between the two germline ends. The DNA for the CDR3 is TGTGCCTGGAACCGGGGGTTTGGGAACACTGAAGCTTTCTTT. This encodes CAWNRGFGNTEAFF.

CDR3 sequence (DNA): TGTGCCAGCAGCTCACCCCACCAAGAGACCCAGTACTTC. Translating it yields CASSSPHQETQYF. The V gene is TRBV7-9, the J gene TRBJ2-5; D unresolved. Germline values: CDR1 SEHNR, CDR2 FQNEAQ (reference sequence). Trimming shortened V by 4 bases and J by 0 bases, and 6 bases separated the two germline ends. The CDR3 is 13 amino acids.

The CDR3 region is CSVDGGAGNTIYF. As DNA, the CDR3 is TGCAGCGTTGATGGGGGAGCCGGAAACACCATATATTTT. The chain links TRBV29-1 to TRBJ1-3, with D perhaps matching TRBD1 (5 bases). The V gene lost 3 bases and the J gene lost 4 bases, with 10 bases spanning the gap. The CDR3 spans 13 residues. The germline V gene has CDR1 SQVTM and CDR2 ANQGSEA.

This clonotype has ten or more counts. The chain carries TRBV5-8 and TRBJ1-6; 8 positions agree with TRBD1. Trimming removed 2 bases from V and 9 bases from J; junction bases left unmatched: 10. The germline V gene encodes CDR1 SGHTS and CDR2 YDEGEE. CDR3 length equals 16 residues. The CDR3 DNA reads TGTGCCAGCAGCTTCGCCGCGGGACAGGAAATTTCACCCCTCCACTTT. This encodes CASSFAAGQEISPLHF.

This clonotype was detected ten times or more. The CDR3 region is CASREPNEQYF. CDR3 DNA sequence: TGTGCCAGCAGGGAGCCAAACGAGCAGTACTTC. The chain uses TRBV6-1 and TRBJ2-7; D gene ambiguous. V was cut by 6 bases and J by 5 bases, with 8 bases left in between. Looked up from germline, CDR1 is MNHNS and CDR2 is SASEGT. This CDR3 is 11 amino acids long.

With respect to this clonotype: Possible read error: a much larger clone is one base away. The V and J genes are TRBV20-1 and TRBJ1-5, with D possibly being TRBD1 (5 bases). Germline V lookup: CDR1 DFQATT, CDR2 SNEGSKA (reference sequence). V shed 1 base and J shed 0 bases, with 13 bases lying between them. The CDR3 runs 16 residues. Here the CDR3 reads CSARVKQVYSNQPQHF. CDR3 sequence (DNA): TGCAGTGCTAGAGTTAAACAGGTGTATAGCAATCAGCCCCAGCATTTT.

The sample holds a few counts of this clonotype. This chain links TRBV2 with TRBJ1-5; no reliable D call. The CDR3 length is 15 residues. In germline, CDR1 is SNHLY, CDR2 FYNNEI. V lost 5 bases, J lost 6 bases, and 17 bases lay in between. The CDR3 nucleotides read TGTGCCAGCAGTTCGGCAGGAGGGTCTTCTCAGCCCCAGCATTTT. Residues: CASSSAGGSSQPQHF.

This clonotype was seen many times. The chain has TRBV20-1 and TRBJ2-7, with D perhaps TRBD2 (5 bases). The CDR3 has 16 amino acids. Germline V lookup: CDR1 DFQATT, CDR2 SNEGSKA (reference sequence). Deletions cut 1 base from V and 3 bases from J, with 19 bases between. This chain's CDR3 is CSARVFSGRGRYEQYF. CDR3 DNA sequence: TGCAGTGCTAGAGTGTTTAGTGGGAGAGGTCGCTACGAGCAGTACTTC.

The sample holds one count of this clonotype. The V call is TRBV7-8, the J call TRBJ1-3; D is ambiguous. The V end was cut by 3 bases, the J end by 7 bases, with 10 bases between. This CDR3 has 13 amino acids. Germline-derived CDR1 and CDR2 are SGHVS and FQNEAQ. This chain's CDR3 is CASSFTVPNTIYF. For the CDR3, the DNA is TGTGCCAGCAGCTTCACCGTACCGAACACCATATATTTT.

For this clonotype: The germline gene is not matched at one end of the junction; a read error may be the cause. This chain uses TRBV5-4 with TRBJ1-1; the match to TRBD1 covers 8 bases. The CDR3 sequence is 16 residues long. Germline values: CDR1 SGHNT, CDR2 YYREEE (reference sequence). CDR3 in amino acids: CASSLTGVGPYTEAFF. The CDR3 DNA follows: TGCGCCAGCAGCTTGACAGGGGTAGGGCCATACACTGAAGCTTTCTTT. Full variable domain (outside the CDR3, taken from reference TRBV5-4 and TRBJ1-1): ETGVTQSPTHLIKTRGQQVTLRCSSQSGHNTVSWYQQALGQGPQFIFQYYREEENGRGNFPPRFSGLQFPNYSSELNVNALELDDSALYLCASSLTGVGPYTEAFFGQGTRLTVV.

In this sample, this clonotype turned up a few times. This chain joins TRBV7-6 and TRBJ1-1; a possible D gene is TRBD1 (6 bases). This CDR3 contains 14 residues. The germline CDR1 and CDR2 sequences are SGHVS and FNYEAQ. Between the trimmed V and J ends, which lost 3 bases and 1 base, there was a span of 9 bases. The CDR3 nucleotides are TGTGCCAGCAGCTTGACAGGATGGAACACTGAAGCTTTCTTT. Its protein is CASSLTGWNTEAFF.

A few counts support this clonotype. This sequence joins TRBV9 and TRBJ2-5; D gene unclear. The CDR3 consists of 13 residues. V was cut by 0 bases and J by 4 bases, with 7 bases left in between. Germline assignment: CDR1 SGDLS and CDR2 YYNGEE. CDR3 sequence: CASSVGSVETQYF. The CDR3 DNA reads TGTGCCAGCAGCGTAGGGTCTGTAGAGACCCAGTACTTC.

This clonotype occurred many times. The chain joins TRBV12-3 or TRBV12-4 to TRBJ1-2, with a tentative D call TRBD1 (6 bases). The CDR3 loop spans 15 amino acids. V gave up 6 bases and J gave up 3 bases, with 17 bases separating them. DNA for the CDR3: TGTGCCAGCAGCCCACGTCGACAGGCTGACTATGGCTACACCTTC. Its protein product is CASSPRRQADYGYTF.